The 24 T cell receptor beta chains given below trace back to one sample, sequenced in a study of blood T cell repertoires in COVID-19. Produced via immunoSEQ multiplex PCR; TCRdb's table is partial and in-frame only. The sample holds approximately 70,000 clones; 70% to 90% are singletons and the top ten take roughly 3.1%. The sequenced material came from peripheral blood. The source is a woman aged 45-65 years with COVID-19, enrolled during active disease.

This chain links TRBV11-2 with TRBJ2-7; TRBD1 aligns across 7 bases. V shed 5 bases and J 6 bases; nucleotides not matched to a gene: 10. This CDR3 spans 14 amino acids. Germline assignment: CDR1 SGHAT and CDR2 FQNNGV. CDR3 nucleotides: TGTGCCAGCAGCCTCCACAGGGGACCGGTCGAGCAGTACTTC. This sequence encodes CASSLHRGPVEQYF.

The J gene is TRBJ2-4, the V gene TRBV6-1; a possible D gene is TRBD1 (5 bases). V gave up 2 bases and J gave up 0 bases, with 8 bases separating them. Germline loops: CDR1 MNHNS, CDR2 SASEGT. The CDR3 loop spans 15 amino acids. CDR3 nucleotide sequence: TGTGCCAGCAGTGAACGACAGATAGCCAAAAACATTCAGTACTTC. This encodes CASSERQIAKNIQYF.

There are a few counts of this clone. The V gene is TRBV2, the J gene TRBJ2-7; perhaps TRBD1 as D (5 bases). The CDR3 runs 14 residues. Per germline, CDR1 SNHLY and CDR2 FYNNEI. Trimming left V 6 bases short and J 4 bases short, with 16 bases between. CDR3 nucleotide sequence: TGTGCCAGCAGGGCAGGGCTAACCCCTTACGAGCAGTACTTC. It specifies CASRAGLTPYEQYF.

The CDR3 bases are TGTGCCAGCAGCTTTATAAGCCTAGCGGACAGAGACTCTAATGGCTACACCTTC. It specifies CASSFISLADRDSNGYTF. The genes are TRBV11-2 and TRBJ1-2; possible D gene TRBD1, 6 bases. Trimming removed 3 bases from V and 6 bases from J, with 26 bases in between. The CDR3 is made up of 18 amino acids. From germline, CDR1 is SGHAT and CDR2 FQNNGV.

The sample holds a few counts of this clone. The chain combines TRBV2 with TRBJ2-1; TRBD2 agrees at 7 bases. This CDR3 is 15 amino acids long. The germline V gene has CDR1 SNHLY and CDR2 FYNNEI. J gave up 5 bases and V 3 bases, and 7 bases lay outside the gene matches. CDR3 amino acids: CASSEDGRSHNEQFF. CDR3 coding DNA: TGTGCCAGCAGTGAGGACGGGAGGTCTCACAATGAGCAGTTCTTC.

This chain connects TRBV28 to TRBJ2-7; D remains ambiguous. Looked up from germline, CDR1 is MDHEN and CDR2 is SYDVKM. V dropped 10 bases and J dropped 3 bases, with 10 bases sitting between them. This CDR3 comprises 11 residues. The CDR3 loop is CATATHYEQYF. Written as DNA, the CDR3 is TGTGCCACTGCTACTCACTACGAGCAGTACTTC. The entire variable domain, with the rest obtained from reference TRBV28 and TRBJ2-7, is as follows: DVKVTQSSRYLVKRTGEKVFLECVQDMDHENMFWYRQDPGLGLRLIYFSYDVKMKEKGDIPEGYSVSREKKERFSLILESASTNQTSMYLCATATHYEQYFGPGTRLTVT.

CDR3 coding DNA: TGTGCCAGCTCACCCATAGCGGGAGGGCCCGTAGATACGCAGTATTTT. Translating gives CASSPIAGGPVDTQYF. V and J are TRBV18 and TRBJ2-3, with 11 bases matching TRBD2. The V and J ends lost 3 bases and 5 bases, in that order; junction bases with no gene match: 7. CDR3 length equals 16 residues. CDR1 and CDR2 (germline): KGHSH, LQKENI.

The V call is TRBV28, the J call TRBJ2-6; D is undetermined. The length of the CDR3 is 16 residues. From germline, CDR1 is MDHEN and CDR2 SYDVKM. V was cut by 1 base and J by 0 bases, with 7 bases left in between. The CDR3: CASSLLTSSGANVLTF. As DNA, the CDR3 is TGTGCCAGCAGTTTATTAACCAGCTCTGGGGCCAACGTCCTGACTTTC.

The V and J genes are TRBV7-9 and TRBJ2-7; TRBD2 agrees at 9 bases. V was clipped by 11 bases and J by 4 bases; unmatched bases: 6. Germline V lookup: CDR1 SEHNR, CDR2 FQNEAQ (reference sequence). The CDR3 extends over 12 amino acids. CDR3 nucleotides: TGTGCCGGAAGCGGGGGGACTTACGAGCAGTACTTC. Encoded protein: CAGSGGTYEQYF. Combining the CDR3 with reference TRBV7-9 and TRBJ2-7 gives the whole variable domain DTGVSQNPRHKITKRGQNVTFRCDPISEHNRLYWYRQTLGQGPEFLTYFQNEAQLEKSRLLSDRFSAERPKGSFSTLEIQRTEQGDSAMYLCAGSGGTYEQYFGPGTRLTVT.

This chain links TRBV27 with TRBJ1-5; 7 bases match TRBD1. Trimming at V came to 6 bases and at J to 3 bases, leaving 5 bases not matched to a gene. The CDR3 covers 14 residues. From germline, CDR1 is MNHEY and CDR2 SMNVEV (reference sequence). The CDR3 sequence is CASSGTANNQPQHF. In nucleotides, the CDR3 is TGTGCCAGCAGCGGGACAGCCAACAATCAGCCCCAGCATTTT.

This rearrangement joins TRBV2 to TRBJ2-1; 8 nucleotides line up with TRBD1. The CDR3 consists of 14 residues. Germline V gene sequence: CDR1 SNHLY, CDR2 FYNNEI. J gave up 6 bases and V 5 bases, and 6 bases lay outside the gene matches. Here the CDR3 reads CASSSRTGPNEQFF. The DNA of the CDR3 is TGTGCCAGCAGTTCTCGGACAGGGCCCAATGAGCAGTTCTTC.

The J gene is TRBJ2-1, the V gene TRBV19; D possibly corresponds to TRBD2 (5 bases). The V end was cut by 6 bases, the J end by 8 bases, with 11 bases between. CDR3 length: 12 residues. The V gene's germline CDR1 is LNHDA and CDR2 SQIVND (reference sequence). CDR3: CASRGNGDEQFF. DNA for the CDR3: TGTGCCAGTAGGGGGAACGGGGATGAGCAGTTCTTC.

V gene TRBV5-1 combines with J gene TRBJ2-1; D call uncertain. Germline V gene sequence: CDR1 SGHRS, CDR2 YFSETQ. Trimming pared 3 bases from V and 5 bases from J, leaving 12 bases between. The CDR3 has 14 amino acids. CDR3 loop: CASSSRHGNNEQFF. As DNA, the CDR3 is TGCGCCAGCAGCTCGAGGCACGGCAACAATGAGCAGTTCTTC.

The CDR3 DNA reads TGCAGCGTTGAAGAAAGTAGGAGTCAGTTCTTC. Translation gives CSVEESRSQFF. The chain joins TRBV29-1 to TRBJ2-1; D not certain. This CDR3 has 11 residues. Per the germline V gene, CDR1 is SQVTM and CDR2 is ANQGSEA. V was clipped by 0 bases and J by 13 bases, with 10 bases between them.

This chain links TRBV6-6 with TRBJ1-1, with 7 bases identical to TRBD1. The V gene end was trimmed by 6 bases and the J gene end by 0 bases; junction bases not matched to a gene: 16. The CDR3 contains 18 residues. The V gene's germline CDR1 is MNHNY and CDR2 SVGAGI (reference sequence). The CDR3 DNA reads TGTGCCAGCAGCCGACTACAGGGGTCGTCGGGAATGAACACTGAAGCTTTCTTT. This codes for CASSRLQGSSGMNTEAFF.

The chain uses TRBV5-1 and TRBJ1-2, with D tentatively TRBD1 (6 bases). Trimming removed 4 bases from V and 4 bases from J, with 14 bases in between. Germline values: CDR1 SGHRS, CDR2 YFSETQ. This CDR3 comprises 14 residues. CDR3 bases: TGCGCCAGCAGCACGGGACAAGAACTCTATGGCTACACCTTC. The encoded protein is CASSTGQELYGYTF.

The genes are TRBV7-8 and TRBJ2-1; D is ambiguous. This CDR3 spans 15 amino acids. From germline, CDR1 is SGHVS and CDR2 FQNEAQ. V lost 5 bases and J lost 7, with 18 bases in between. The DNA for the CDR3 is TGTGCCAGCAGCAAAGAGGCGCCGCGGCGGAATGAGCAGTTCTTC. As protein: CASSKEAPRRNEQFF.

The gene calls are TRBV24-1 and TRBJ2-7; a weak D match, TRBD2 (6 bases). Trimming removed 4 bases from V and 8 bases from J, with 20 bases in between. Germline values: CDR1 KGHDR, CDR2 SFDVKD. There are 15 residues in the CDR3. CDR3 in DNA: TGTGCCACCAGTGACTCTACTGCGGGGTCGGGGAAGCAGTACTTC. Protein sequence: CATSDSTAGSGKQYF.

The chain employs TRBV7-3 and TRBJ2-1, with D unresolved. The germline V gene encodes CDR1 SGHTA and CDR2 FQGTGA. With 4 bases removed from V and 9 bases from J, the gap between germline ends came to 10 bases. This CDR3 comprises 12 residues. DNA of the CDR3: TGTGCCAGCAGCTCCCCCCGAGGTGAGCAGTTCTTC. Amino acid sequence: CASSSPRGEQFF.

The table lists this clone with a count of one. The DNA of the CDR3 is TGTGCCAGCAGTTACCTGGCAGGGAGGTCCGGGGAGCTGTTTTTT. Amino acid sequence: CASSYLAGRSGELFF. The chain has TRBV6-2 or TRBV6-3 and TRBJ2-2, with D tentatively TRBD2 (6 bases). Germline CDR1 is MNHEY and CDR2 is SVGEGT. The ends were cut back, 2 bases at V and 6 bases at J, with 13 bases in the middle. CDR3 size: 15 residues.

This rearrangement joins TRBV21-1 to TRBJ2-7; the D call in the table, TRBD1, was not verified against the DNA. TRBV21-1 is labeled a pseudogene. The CDR3 has 14 amino acids. CDR3 sequence reads: CASSTGQGEYEQYF. The CDR3 bases are TGTGCCAGCAGCACCGGACAGGGGGAATACGAGCAGTACTTC.

This chain connects TRBV12-3 or TRBV12-4 to TRBJ1-6; possibly TRBD1 for D (5 bases). The length of the CDR3 is 13 residues. With 7 bases removed from V and 9 bases from J, the gap between germline ends came to 13 bases. As DNA, the CDR3 is TGTGCCAGCATTAGGGGCCAGGGTTCACCCCTCCACTTT. Translating gives CASIRGQGSPLHF.

J is TRBJ1-5 and V is TRBV18; D possibly corresponds to TRBD1 (5 bases). CDR3 length: 16 amino acids. Germline CDR1 is KGHSH and CDR2 is LQKENI. V was pared by 4 bases and J by 7 bases, with 20 bases between. CDR3 DNA: TGTGCCAGCTCACGGGGAGCGGGGCAGGGCCCGCAGCCCCAGCATTTT. Encoded protein: CASSRGAGQGPQPQHF.

The chain has TRBV30 and TRBJ2-7; 7 bases agree with TRBD1. V was pared by 1 base and J by 0 bases, with 6 bases of the junction left unmatched. There are 15 residues in the CDR3. Germline assignment: CDR1 GTSNPN and CDR2 SVGIG (reference sequence). The CDR3 loop reads CAWSEGTASSYEQYF. The CDR3, as DNA: TGTGCCTGGAGTGAGGGGACAGCTAGCTCCTACGAGCAGTACTTC.